The 12 T cell receptor beta chains below all came from one sample that was sequenced in a study of blood T cells in healthy people across ages. Sample-barcoded 5' priming and a J-beta primer mix drove a second PCR of roughly 7 to 11 cycles. TCRdb reprocessed the 5' RACE reads with MiXCR, giving one entry per CDR3 protein. Seen here are fewer than 2 million distinct CDR3 sequences, about two fifths observed once, and the top ten hold roughly 23%. Source material: blood. Source of these receptors: a human donor in good health.

The chain uses TRBV7-9 and TRBJ2-1; 7 positions match TRBD2. The V gene end was trimmed by 5 bases and the J gene end by 8 bases; junction bases not matched to a gene: 12. The germline CDR1 and CDR2 sequences are SEHNR and FQNEAQ (reference sequence). CDR3 length equals 15 residues. The CDR3 loop is CASSPAGRNDHEQFF. The CDR3, as DNA: TGTGCCAGCAGCCCAGCGGGGAGGAACGATCATGAGCAGTTCTTC.

This rearrangement joins TRBV7-9 to TRBJ2-7, with D tentatively TRBD1 (6 bases). This CDR3 region has 12 residues. The germline V gene has CDR1 SEHNR and CDR2 FQNEAQ (reference sequence). With 7 bases removed from V and 5 bases from J, the gap between germline ends came to 12 bases. CDR3 nucleotide sequence: TGTGCCAGCACCCCCCCAGGGGACGAGCAGTACTTC. Protein product: CASTPPGDEQYF.

This clonotype has only a few counts. The chain uses TRBV11-2 and TRBJ1-5; TRBD1 matches at 7 bases. CDR3 length: 15 amino acids. J gave up 5 bases and V 5 bases, and 9 bases lay outside the gene matches. CDR1 SGHAT and CDR2 FQNNGV come from the germline V gene. This chain's CDR3 is CASSQGQGGDQPQHF. CDR3 bases: TGTGCCAGCAGCCAGGGGCAGGGGGGGGATCAGCCCCAGCATTTT.

J is TRBJ2-7 and V is TRBV7-3; perhaps TRBD1 as D (6 bases). This CDR3 spans 14 amino acids. Germline-derived CDR1 and CDR2 are SGHTA and FQGTGA. V dropped 5 bases and J dropped 2 bases, with 13 bases sitting between them. The CDR3 here is CASSRQEKPYEQYF. CDR3 in DNA: TGTGCCAGCAGCAGACAGGAGAAACCCTACGAGCAGTACTTC.

The J gene is TRBJ2-5, the V gene TRBV29-1; the D gene is possibly TRBD1 (6 bases). The V and J ends lost 5 bases and 0 bases respectively, with 13 bases between them. The germline V gene has CDR1 SQVTM and CDR2 ANQGSEA. CDR3 size: 14 residues. The CDR3 loop reads CSVWDTGYQETQYF. The CDR3 coding sequence is TGCAGCGTTTGGGACACTGGGTACCAAGAGACCCAGTACTTC.

The gene calls are TRBV20-1 and TRBJ2-7, with 9 bases matching TRBD1. Germline CDR1 reads DFQATT; CDR2 reads SNEGSKA (reference sequence). V trimming: 6 bases; J trimming: 5 bases; junction bases outside the gene matches: 5. The length of the CDR3 is 12 residues. In DNA form, the CDR3 reads TGCAGTGCCGGGACAGGGAAAAACGAGCAGTACTTC. Its translation: CSAGTGKNEQYF.

This clonotype was seen a few times. The V gene is TRBV29-1, the J gene TRBJ1-2; 8 bases align to TRBD1. CDR3 length: 14 amino acids. Germline assignment: CDR1 SQVTM and CDR2 ANQGSEA. The CDR3 sequence: CSVTSQTGDYGYTF. The CDR3 bases are TGCAGTGTAACCAGTCAGACAGGGGACTATGGCTACACCTTC.

A few counts support this clonotype. The V and J genes are TRBV15 and TRBJ2-7; D ambiguous. Germline CDR1 is LNHNV and CDR2 is YYDKDF (reference sequence). With 1 base removed from V and 0 bases from J, the gap between germline ends came to 7 bases. The CDR3 has 14 residues. Written as DNA, the CDR3 is TGTGCCACCAGCAGAGTTGAGACCTCCTACGAGCAGTACTTC. Translated, it gives CATSRVETSYEQYF.

This clonotype was recorded a few times. This chain links TRBV6-6 with TRBJ1-5, with D maybe TRBD1 (6 bases). The CDR3 consists of 15 residues. The V end lost 4 bases, the J end lost 0 bases, and 10 bases lay between the germline ends. Germline CDR1 MNHNY, CDR2 SVGAGI (reference sequence). The CDR3 nucleotides read TGTGCCAGCAGTTGGGGGACACCTAGCAATCAGCCCCAGCATTTT. Its translation: CASSWGTPSNQPQHF.

The chain has TRBV4-3 and TRBJ2-5; D possibly corresponds to TRBD2 (6 bases). Trimming shortened V by 4 bases and J by 5 bases, and 14 bases separated the two germline ends. In germline, CDR1 is LGHNA, CDR2 YSLEER. CDR3 length equals 14 residues. CDR3 bases: TGCGCCAGCAGCCGACGGCGGGGTGGGGAGACCCAGTACTTC. This encodes CASSRRRGGETQYF.

Only a few counts were recorded for this clonotype. The rearrangement joins TRBV5-1 to TRBJ2-3; D is undetermined. V was clipped by 4 bases and J by 0 bases, with 18 bases between them. The CDR3 runs 17 residues. Germline loops: CDR1 SGHRS, CDR2 YFSETQ. CDR3 DNA sequence: TGCGCCAGCAGCCTATTCCCTAGTGCCTCTAGCACAGATACGCAGTATTTT. Protein sequence: CASSLFPSASSTDTQYF.

CDR3 in amino acids: CSVGWGGNGYTEAFF. The CDR3 coding sequence is TGCAGTGTGGGTTGGGGGGGGAATGGTTATACTGAAGCTTTCTTT. The chain has TRBV20-1 and TRBJ1-1; weak D call: TRBD1 (5 bases). The CDR3 has 15 residues. Trimming took off 7 bases at V and 5 bases at J, with 23 bases between the two ends. From germline, CDR1 is DFQATT and CDR2 SNEGSKA (reference sequence).